Each of the 30 T cell receptor beta chains below was sequenced from the same sample in a study of blood T cell repertoires in COVID-19 (dated by TCRdb to about 2020). Library preparation employed the immunoSEQ multiplex PCR assay. TCRdb retrieved this table from immuneACCESS and kept in-frame rearrangements only. Not all clones are present; in checked studies, unresolved V genes account for under half, and no reason is known for the remainder. Within this sample are over 250,000 clones, with approximately 90% of them counted one time only. 9.5% to 15% of the sample belongs to the ten largest clones. The sequenced sample consisted of peripheral blood. Receptors were obtained from a woman in her fifties or sixties with acute or convalescent COVID-19.

CDR3 residues: CASTGGDRYEQYF. The CDR3, as DNA: TGTGCCAGCACAGGGGGAGACCGCTACGAGCAGTACTTC. This rearrangement joins TRBV12-3 or TRBV12-4 to TRBJ2-7; 7 bases are a match to TRBD1. The J segment lost 3 bases and the V segment lost 7 bases, leaving 6 bases of the junction unmatched. This CDR3 region has 13 residues.

The chain is built from TRBV7-2 and TRBJ2-3; D not resolved. Trimming stripped 2 bases from V and 2 bases from J, with 14 bases between. Germline CDR1 reads SGHTA; CDR2 reads FQGNSA. The CDR3 is 16 amino acids. The CDR3: CASSLRATSNTDTQYF. As DNA, the CDR3 is TGTGCCAGCAGCTTACGAGCGACGTCTAACACAGATACGCAGTATTTT.

The chain links TRBV2 to TRBJ1-2; unclear D gene. The CDR3 has 14 amino acids. Germline values: CDR1 SNHLY, CDR2 FYNNEI. The V gene lost 5 bases and the J gene lost 0 bases, with 10 bases spanning the gap. CDR3 in DNA: TGTGCCAGCAGTAAGGAGTTAGCTAACTATGGCTACACCTTC. Its translation: CASSKELANYGYTF.

This chain joins TRBV4-2 and TRBJ1-6; 7 bases align to TRBD1. V lost 3 bases, J lost 7 bases, and 9 bases stayed unmatched. The CDR3 contains 16 residues. CDR1 LGHNA and CDR2 YNFKEQ come from the germline V gene. For the CDR3, the DNA is TGTGCCAGCAGCCAGGTATCTACAGGGGAGAATTCACCCCTCCACTTT. This gives the protein CASSQVSTGENSPLHF.

In its sample, this clone was seen a few times. V and J are TRBV7-6 and TRBJ2-2, with 13 bases matching TRBD2. The CDR3 is 15 residues long. V lost 11 bases to trimming and J lost 4 bases; unmatched junction nucleotides: 7. Germline assignment: CDR1 SGHVS and CDR2 FNYEAQ. CDR3 region: CASMGTSGATGELFF. CDR3 nucleotides: TGTGCCTCCATGGGGACTAGCGGGGCCACCGGGGAGCTGTTTTTT. Variable domain in full (rest from reference TRBV7-6 and TRBJ2-2): GAGVSQSPRYKVTKRGQDVALRCDPISGHVSLYWYRQALGQGPEFLTYFNYEAQQDKSGLPNDRFSAERPEGSISTLTIQRTEQRDSAMYRCASMGTSGATGELFFGEGSRLTVL.

The chain is built from TRBV4-2 and TRBJ1-1; no definite D call. There are 13 residues in the CDR3. Germline values: CDR1 LGHNA, CDR2 YNFKEQ. The V end was cut by 3 bases, the J end by 6 bases, with 11 bases between. For the CDR3, the DNA is TGTGCCAGCAGCCAGGCCCTCGGGGCTGAAGCTTTCTTT. This gives the protein CASSQALGAEAFF.

The genes are TRBV27 and TRBJ2-1, with TRBD2 matching over 15 bases. Trimming took 7 bases from V and 1 from J; bases not matched to a gene: 5. The CDR3 has 17 amino acids. Germline CDR1 reads MNHEY; CDR2 reads SMNVEV (reference sequence). CDR3 sequence (DNA): TGTGCCAGCAAAGGACTAGCGGGAGGGCCGTCCTACAATGAGCAGTTCTTC. It translates to CASKGLAGGPSYNEQFF.

CDR3 sequence: CATSSTDRGLIGTEAFF. Written as DNA, the CDR3 is TGTGCCACCAGCAGTACAGACAGGGGGCTAATAGGGACTGAAGCTTTCTTT. This chain links TRBV15 with TRBJ1-1; 10 nucleotides align to TRBD1. Per the germline V gene, CDR1 is LNHNV and CDR2 is YYDKDF (reference sequence). This CDR3 spans 17 amino acids. Unmatched junction bases numbered 12, after V lost 3 bases and J lost 5 bases.

This clone appeared a few times. This rearrangement joins TRBV5-1 to TRBJ1-6, with TRBD1 matching over 10 bases. Germline values: CDR1 SGHRS, CDR2 YFSETQ. The trim removed 5 bases at V and 7 bases at J, leaving 6 bases unmatched. The CDR3 consists of 15 residues. DNA of the CDR3: TGCGCCAGCAGTTCAGGGACAGGGGCGAATTCACCCCTCCACTTT. It specifies CASSSGTGANSPLHF.

The chain employs TRBV5-6 and TRBJ1-2; 7 positions match TRBD1. Germline V gene sequence: CDR1 SGHDT, CDR2 YYEEEE. The CDR3 runs 16 residues. With V trimmed by 3 bases and J by 1 base, 9 bases remained unmatched. The CDR3 protein is CASSSFQGGHNYGYTF. The CDR3, as DNA: TGTGCCAGCAGCTCTTTCCAGGGGGGCCATAACTATGGCTACACCTTC. Filled out from reference TRBV5-6 and TRBJ1-2, the complete variable domain reads DAGVTQSPTHLIKTRGQQVTLRCSPKSGHDTVSWYQQALGQGPQFIFQYYEEEERQRGNFPDRFSGHQFPNYSSELNVNALLLGDSALYLCASSSFQGGHNYGYTFGSGTRLTVV.

The chain couples TRBV9 to TRBJ1-2, with TRBD1 as a possible D gene (5 bases). Between the trimmed V and J ends, which lost 3 bases and 2 bases, there was a span of 11 bases. This CDR3 is 14 amino acids long. CDR1 is SGDLS, CDR2 YYNGEE, per germline. This chain's CDR3 is CASSARQLNYGYTF. The CDR3 bases are TGTGCCAGCAGCGCGAGACAGCTAAACTATGGCTACACCTTC.

This clone has a single count. The chain recombines TRBV28 with TRBJ2-5; TRBD2 is a possible D gene (7 bases). The CDR3 runs 16 residues. The V gene lost 5 bases and the J gene lost 5 bases, with 21 bases spanning the gap. Germline V CDR1 and CDR2: MDHEN, SYDVKM. CDR3 sequence (DNA): TGTGCCAGCAGTCTCCCCGGCGGGGGCGAGATTGAGACCCAGTACTTC. Its protein is CASSLPGGGEIETQYF.

The rearrangement joins TRBV10-3 to TRBJ2-3, with 12 bases lining up with TRBD2. V lost 2 bases, J lost 0 bases, and 3 bases stayed unmatched. This CDR3 has 17 amino acids. CDR1 is ENHRY, CDR2 SYGVKD, per germline. CDR3 bases: TGTGCCATCAGTGAGGGGACTAGCGGGCTAAGCACAGATACGCAGTATTTT. Translation: CAISEGTSGLSTDTQYF.

The chain couples TRBV5-1 to TRBJ2-7, with 7 bases fitting TRBD1. The CDR3 is 15 residues long. Germline loops: CDR1 SGHRS, CDR2 YFSETQ. Unmatched junction bases numbered 9, after V lost 3 bases and J lost 3 bases. CDR3 DNA sequence: TGCGCCAGCAGCTCGCGCGACAGGGCCATCTACGAGCAGTACTTC. It codes for CASSSRDRAIYEQYF.

This clone showed up just once. The chain joins TRBV7-2 to TRBJ1-6, with TRBD1 matching 8 bases. V lost 3 bases to trimming and J lost 0 bases; unmatched junction nucleotides: 7. From germline, CDR1 is SGHTA and CDR2 FQGNSA. This CDR3 region has 18 residues. DNA for the CDR3: TGTGCCAGCAGCTTCGGGGACAGGATGGGCTCCTATAATTCACCCCTCCACTTT. Amino acid sequence: CASSFGDRMGSYNSPLHF.

The chain employs TRBV25-1 and TRBJ2-1; TRBD2 aligns across 8 bases. V was pared by 5 bases and J by 7 bases, with 10 bases of the junction left unmatched. Germline CDR1 MGHDK, CDR2 SYGVNS. The CDR3 spans 15 residues. The CDR3 spells CASSYSGGPGNEQFF. The DNA of the CDR3 is TGTGCCAGCAGTTATTCGGGGGGGCCGGGGAATGAGCAGTTCTTC. Drawing the rest from reference TRBV25-1 and TRBJ2-1, the complete variable domain is EADIYQTPRYLVIGTGKKITLECSQTMGHDKMYWYQQDPGMELHLIHYSYGVNSTEKGDLSSESTVSRIRTEHFPLTLESARPSHTSQYLCASSYSGGPGNEQFFGPGTRLTVL.

The gene calls are TRBV28 and TRBJ2-1, with a weak D call TRBD2 (6 bases). V was clipped by 5 bases and J by 9 bases, with 23 bases between them. The CDR3 contains 16 residues. Germline CDR1 and CDR2: MDHEN and SYDVKM. The CDR3 here is CASSPPGGRGLSEQFF. CDR3 nucleotide sequence: TGTGCCAGCAGTCCTCCCGGGGGTCGCGGGTTGAGTGAGCAGTTCTTC.

The table lists this clone with a few counts. CDR3 in amino acids: CASILRAGNTEAFF. The CDR3 DNA follows: TGTGCCAGCATCTTACGTGCAGGGAACACTGAAGCTTTCTTT. The rearrangement links TRBV6-6 to TRBJ1-1; D is ambiguous. Between the trimmed V and J ends, which lost 7 bases and 1 base, there was a span of 13 bases. The CDR3 covers 14 residues. Germline values: CDR1 MNHNY, CDR2 SVGAGI (reference sequence).

V is TRBV7-2 and J is TRBJ2-5; D might be TRBD1 (6 bases). Germline CDR1 is SGHTA and CDR2 is FQGNSA. The CDR3 runs to 14 residues. V lost 2 bases, J lost 7 bases, and 14 bases lay in between. CDR3 sequence: CASSLKSGVLTQYF. The CDR3 nucleotides are TGTGCCAGCAGCTTAAAGTCAGGGGTGTTGACCCAGTACTTC.

The V gene is TRBV9, the J gene TRBJ2-3, with a possible D match to TRBD2 (5 bases). The CDR3 contains 16 residues. The germline V gene has CDR1 SGDLS and CDR2 YYNGEE. V shed 0 bases and J shed 11 bases, with 22 bases lying between them. The CDR3 DNA sequence: TGTGCCAGCAGCGTAGTGGGCTTGCGACGGGATGACGTGCAGTATTTT. Its protein is CASSVVGLRRDDVQYF.

The V and J genes are TRBV3-1 (or the pseudogene TRBV3-2) and TRBJ1-2; no firm D call. Germline lookup yields CDR1 LGHDT and CDR2 YNNKEL (reference sequence). Between the trimmed V and J ends, which lost 0 bases and 3 bases, there was a span of 11 bases. The CDR3 is 15 amino acids. This CDR3 is CASSQEGEGHYGYTF. The CDR3 DNA follows: TGTGCCAGCAGCCAAGAGGGAGAAGGACACTATGGCTACACCTTC.

V and J are TRBV19 and TRBJ1-5, with unresolved D. CDR1 is LNHDA and CDR2 is SQIVND in the germline V gene (reference sequence). Trimming shortened V by 5 bases and J by 0 bases, and 17 bases separated the two germline ends. This CDR3 has 17 residues. The CDR3: CASSPVNSRYSNQPQHF. CDR3 DNA: TGTGCCAGTAGTCCAGTGAACAGCCGCTATAGCAATCAGCCCCAGCATTTT.

The V gene is TRBV10-3, the J gene TRBJ2-2; D remains unclear. The V end lost 0 bases, the J end lost 5 bases, and 7 bases lay between the germline ends. This CDR3 region has 14 residues. Per germline, CDR1 ENHRY and CDR2 SYGVKD. The CDR3 here is CAISESTGTGELFF. CDR3 DNA sequence: TGTGCCATCAGTGAGTCGACCGGGACCGGGGAGCTGTTTTTT.

V and J are TRBV15 and TRBJ1-4, with D tentatively TRBD1 (5 bases). The CDR3 totals 14 residues. In germline, CDR1 is LNHNV, CDR2 YYDKDF (reference sequence). V lost 6 bases and J lost 5, with 13 bases in between. CDR3 amino acids: CATSFGQQNEKLFF. In DNA, the CDR3 is TGTGCCACCAGTTTCGGACAACAGAATGAAAAACTGTTTTTT. Full variable domain (rest looked up from reference TRBV15 and TRBJ1-4): DAMVIQNPRYQVTQFGKPVTLSCSQTLNHNVMYWYQQKSSQAPKLLFHYYDKDFNNEADTPDNFQSRRPNTSFCFLDIRSPGLGDTAMYLCATSFGQQNEKLFFGSGTQLSVL.

The V call is TRBV29-1, the J call TRBJ1-4; 10 bases fit TRBD1. There are 15 residues in the CDR3. V lost 2 bases to trimming and J lost 8 bases; unmatched junction nucleotides: 8. CDR1 and CDR2 from the germline V gene are SQVTM and ANQGSEA. The CDR3 is CSVEPRGTGDEKLFF. For the CDR3, the DNA is TGCAGCGTTGAACCCCGAGGGACAGGGGACGAAAAACTGTTTTTT.

The chain uses TRBV27 and TRBJ1-6, with D tentatively TRBD1 (6 bases). Germline loops: CDR1 MNHEY, CDR2 SMNVEV (reference sequence). The germline V and J ends were trimmed by 6 bases and 0 bases, with 9 bases remaining between them. The CDR3 contains 15 residues. This chain's CDR3 is CASRTGLSYNSPLHF. CDR3 nucleotide sequence: TGTGCCAGCAGAACAGGGCTCTCCTATAATTCACCCCTCCACTTT.

The chain joins TRBV4-3 to TRBJ2-1; TRBD2 is a possible D gene (6 bases). This CDR3 has 14 amino acids. Germline CDR1 and CDR2: LGHNA and YSLEER. Trimming took off 0 bases at V and 10 bases at J, with 13 bases between the two ends. The CDR3 DNA follows: TGCGCCAGCAGCCAAGATATCTGGGCGGGAGAGCAGTTCTTC. Translation gives CASSQDIWAGEQFF.

The chain uses TRBV3-1 (or the pseudogene TRBV3-2) and TRBJ2-1; TRBD2 aligns across 10 bases. CDR3 length: 16 residues. Germline CDR1 reads LGHDT; CDR2 reads YNNKEL (reference sequence). V lost 1 base, J lost 5 bases, and 5 bases stayed unmatched. The CDR3: CASSQGRLAGDNEQFF. DNA for the CDR3: TGTGCCAGCAGCCAAGGTCGGCTAGCGGGGGACAATGAGCAGTTCTTC.

The chain combines TRBV18 with TRBJ2-7; weak D call: TRBD2 (6 bases). CDR1 is KGHSH and CDR2 is LQKENI in the germline V gene. The V and J ends lost 1 base and 5 bases respectively, with 12 bases between them. The CDR3 has 14 residues. CDR3 amino acids: CASSPLGSGDEQYF. Written as DNA, the CDR3 is TGTGCCAGCTCACCACTAGGGTCGGGAGACGAGCAGTACTTC.

The chain carries TRBV5-6 and TRBJ1-3; no reliable D call. V dropped 4 bases and J dropped 3 bases, with 8 bases sitting between them. This CDR3 region has 13 residues. Germline V lookup: CDR1 SGHDT, CDR2 YYEEEE. CDR3 in amino acids: CASSRGFGNTIYF. CDR3 DNA sequence: TGTGCCAGCAGCAGAGGTTTTGGAAACACCATATATTTT.